The sequence of this T cell receptor (beta chain) was determined in a study of cytomegalovirus exposure and HLA in healthy donors. The CDR3 has 14 amino acids. CDR1 MNHEY and CDR2 SVGAGI come from the germline V gene. V was trimmed by 0 bases and J by 8 bases, leaving 13 bases between them. As regards this clone: No antigen is known for it.

Amplification used 60 Vbeta primers and 13 Jbeta primers. Profiling relied on immunoSEQ multiplex PCR, and the TCRdb table lists in-frame clones only, not all of them. The table for this sample gives tens of thousands of clones. Notes on the study in general: Most TCR beta V segments were productive about 87% or about 30% of the time in an earlier analysis.

The specimen was PBMCs. The gene calls are TRBV6-5 and TRBJ1-2, with a tentative D call TRBD1 (5 bases). This TCR was recovered from a man aged 35-49 years in good health and CMV-seronegative. Written as DNA, the CDR3 is TGTGCCAGCAGTTACTCGTTCATCCAGGGAGGCTACACCTTC. Protein: CASSYSFIQGGYTF.